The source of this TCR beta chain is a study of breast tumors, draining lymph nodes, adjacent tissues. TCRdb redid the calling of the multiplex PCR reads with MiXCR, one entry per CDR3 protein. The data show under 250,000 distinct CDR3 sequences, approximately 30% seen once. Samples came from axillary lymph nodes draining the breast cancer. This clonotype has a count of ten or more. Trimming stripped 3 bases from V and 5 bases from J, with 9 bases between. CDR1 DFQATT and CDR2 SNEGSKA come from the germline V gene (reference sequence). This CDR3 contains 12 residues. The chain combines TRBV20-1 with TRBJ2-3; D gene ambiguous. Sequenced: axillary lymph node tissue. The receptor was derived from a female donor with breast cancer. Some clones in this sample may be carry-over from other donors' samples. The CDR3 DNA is TGCAGTGCTAGCGGTTTGGGAGATACGCAGTATTTT. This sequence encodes CSASGLGDTQYF.